A single sample gave rise to the 18 T cell receptor beta chains below, sequenced in a study of cytomegalovirus exposure and HLA in healthy donors. The PCR contained 60 Vbeta and 13 Jbeta primers. Clones were sequenced by immunoSEQ multiplex PCR, and TCRdb holds only the in-frame ones, with some missing. The repertoire holds approximately 130,000 clones, with around 84% as singletons. Material: PBMCs. These receptors were taken from a woman aged 40 to 50 in good health and CMV-seronegative.

This chain uses TRBV18 with TRBJ1-1, with D uncertain. Germline V gene data show CDR1 as KGHSH and CDR2 as LQKENI. The V end lost 2 bases, the J end lost 3 bases, and 7 bases lay between the germline ends. The CDR3 loop spans 13 amino acids. DNA of the CDR3: TGTGCCAGCTCACCATCCGAGGACACTGAAGCTTTCTTT. Its translation is CASSPSEDTEAFF.

About this clone: The junction departs from the called germline gene at one end, perhaps through a read error. The chain employs TRBV5-8 and TRBJ2-7; 8 nucleotides line up with TRBD1. The CDR3 sequence is 10 residues long. Germline CDR1 and CDR2: SGHTS and YDEGEE. The CDR3 here is CASSLENRGF. The CDR3 nucleotides are TGTGCCAGCAGCTTAGAGAACAGGGGGTTC.

J is TRBJ1-1 and V is TRBV5-1; 7 nucleotides match TRBD1. Looked up from germline, CDR1 is SGHRS and CDR2 is YFSETQ. There are 14 residues in the CDR3. V was clipped by 4 bases and J by 5 bases; unmatched bases: 8. The chain's CDR3 is CASSRFTGETEAFF. The CDR3 DNA reads TGCGCCAGCAGCCGTTTTACAGGGGAAACTGAAGCTTTCTTT.

The chain employs TRBV7-2 and TRBJ2-4, with 8 bases lining up with TRBD1. Germline V gene data show CDR1 as SGHTA and CDR2 as FQGNSA. This CDR3 comprises 14 residues. The J segment lost 7 bases and the V segment lost 1 base, leaving 3 bases of the junction unmatched. The CDR3 sequence: CASSLGQGANIQYF. The DNA for the CDR3 is TGTGCCAGCAGCTTAGGTCAGGGGGCGAACATTCAGTACTTC.

The CDR3 nucleotides read TGCGCCAGCAGCCAAGGCCCTGGGGAGGCCTACGAGCAGTACTTC. It encodes CASSQGPGEAYEQYF. V gene TRBV4-3 combines with J gene TRBJ2-7; maybe TRBD2 (6 bases). Germline V CDR1 and CDR2: LGHNA, YSLEER. V was cut by 1 base and J by 2 bases, with 12 bases left in between. The CDR3 covers 15 residues.

The genes are TRBV20-1 and TRBJ1-2, with D perhaps TRBD1 (6 bases). In germline, CDR1 is DFQATT, CDR2 SNEGSKA (reference sequence). The CDR3 is made up of 10 amino acids. The DNA of the CDR3 is TGCACAGCAGAGGGGGGGGGCTACACCTTC. Amino acids: CTAEGGGYTF.

The chain links TRBV19 to TRBJ2-1; unclear D gene. The CDR3 consists of 15 residues. V lost 4 bases, J lost 0 bases, and 10 bases lay in between. Germline CDR1 LNHDA, CDR2 SQIVND (reference sequence). The CDR3 DNA sequence: TGTGCCAGTAGTAGGGCTCCCAGCTCCTACAATGAGCAGTTCTTC. Translating gives CASSRAPSSYNEQFF.

V usage is TRBV6-5 and J usage is TRBJ2-5; TRBD1 agrees at 10 bases. This CDR3 contains 13 residues. Germline V gene lookup returns CDR1 MNHEY and CDR2 SVGAGI. V shed 8 bases and J 5 bases; nucleotides not matched to a gene: 5. CDR3 sequence reads: CASRGTGAETQYF. For the CDR3, the DNA is TGTGCCAGCCGGGGGACAGGGGCCGAGACCCAGTACTTC.

About this clone itself: Other nucleotide sequences from this sample produce the same CDR3. The rearrangement links TRBV27 to TRBJ2-7, with 11 nucleotides matching TRBD1. The CDR3 contains 14 residues. With V trimmed by 3 bases and J by 4 bases, 2 bases remained unmatched. From germline, CDR1 is MNHEY and CDR2 SMNVEV (reference sequence). Here the CDR3 reads CASSLDRGPYEQYF. The CDR3, as DNA: TGTGCCAGCAGTTTGGACAGGGGGCCATACGAGCAGTACTTC.

The rearrangement joins TRBV7-9 to TRBJ2-5; 7 bases fit TRBD2. The J call may be incorrect, as the DNA end agrees better with TRBJ2-7. Germline CDR1 is SEHNR and CDR2 is FQNEAQ (reference sequence). The CDR3 length is 15 residues. This chain's CDR3 is CASSLLGTTPYEQYF. CDR3 in DNA: TGTGCCAGCAGCCTGCTCGGGACTACCCCCTACGAGCAGTACTTC.

The chain links TRBV7-9 to TRBJ2-4, with 7 positions matching TRBD1. The CDR3 extends over 16 amino acids. The J segment lost 2 bases and the V segment lost 5 bases, leaving 9 bases of the junction unmatched. Germline-derived CDR1 and CDR2 are SEHNR and FQNEAQ (reference sequence). The DNA of the CDR3 is TGTGCCAGCAGCGAACACAGGGGCTCCCCCAAAAACATTCAGTACTTC. This sequence encodes CASSEHRGSPKNIQYF.

V and J are TRBV15 and TRBJ2-3; D possibly corresponds to TRBD1 (6 bases). Germline V gene lookup returns CDR1 LNHNV and CDR2 YYDKDF (reference sequence). This CDR3 has 14 residues. V was clipped by 1 base and J by 5 bases, with 10 bases between them. CDR3: CATSRATGKDTQYF. The CDR3 DNA sequence: TGTGCCACCAGCAGAGCGACAGGTAAAGATACGCAGTATTTT.

The chain employs TRBV7-9 and TRBJ2-2; 9 bases fit TRBD1. The CDR3 is 18 residues long. CDR1 is SEHNR, CDR2 FQNEAQ, per germline (reference sequence). After removal of 3 bases from V and 7 bases from J, the junction contained 15 bases not matched to a gene. CDR3 DNA: TGTGCCAGCAGCTTGAGAGATACAGGGGGCGATGCCGGCGGGGAGCTGTTTTTT. As protein: CASSLRDTGGDAGGELFF.

The J gene is TRBJ1-1, the V gene TRBV6-1, with D possibly matching TRBD1 (5 bases). The CDR3 is 14 amino acids. Trimming shortened V by 4 bases and J by 4 bases, and 13 bases separated the two germline ends. Germline lookup yields CDR1 MNHNS and CDR2 SASEGT. The CDR3 coding sequence is TGTGCCAGCAGTGTAGCAGGGAGAGGCACTGAAGCTTTCTTT. Translation: CASSVAGRGTEAFF.

A few counts support this clone. This rearrangement joins TRBV6-1 to TRBJ2-7, with D possibly TRBD2 on 7 matching bases. V gave up 5 bases and J gave up 0 bases, with 11 bases separating them. This CDR3 region has 14 residues. Per the germline V gene, CDR1 is MNHNS and CDR2 is SASEGT. Here the CDR3 reads CASSLGGASYEQYF. The CDR3 DNA is TGTGCCAGCAGTTTGGGGGGGGCCTCCTACGAGCAGTACTTC.

This clone was found once. V and J are TRBV15 and TRBJ2-1; 9 bases fit TRBD2. The CDR3 sequence is 13 residues long. V was pared by 7 bases and J by 8 bases, with 6 bases of the junction left unmatched. Germline V gene sequence: CDR1 LNHNV, CDR2 YYDKDF (reference sequence). The CDR3 reads CATMSGRRYEQFF. The CDR3 DNA is TGTGCCACCATGAGCGGGAGGAGGTATGAGCAGTTCTTC.

J is TRBJ2-1 and V is TRBV25-1, with D perhaps matching TRBD1 (6 bases). The CDR3 has 17 residues. The V end lost 1 base, the J end lost 2 bases, and 15 bases lay between the germline ends. From germline, CDR1 is MGHDK and CDR2 SYGVNS. CDR3 sequence: CASSELRGTTAYNEQFF. The CDR3 nucleotides read TGTGCCAGCAGTGAATTAAGGGGGACCACCGCCTACAATGAGCAGTTCTTC.

The count of this clone is one. The rearrangement joins TRBV2 to TRBJ2-4; D not resolved. There are 14 residues in the CDR3. From germline, CDR1 is SNHLY and CDR2 FYNNEI. V lost 4 bases to trimming and J lost 3 bases, with 10 bases between them. CDR3 amino acids: CASSADNGKNIQYF. DNA of the CDR3: TGTGCCAGCAGTGCTGACAACGGCAAAAACATTCAGTACTTC.